Listed here are 18 T cell receptor beta chains from one sample, sequenced in a study of blood T cell repertoires in COVID-19. Repertoires were generated with immunoSEQ multiplex PCR, while TCRdb's copy carries only in-frame clones and drops some. The data contain over 70,000 clones, around 85% of them singletons. The sequenced sample was peripheral blood. These receptors were taken from a man older than 75 with acute or convalescent COVID-19.

The V gene is TRBV5-1, the J gene TRBJ2-3, with 10 positions matching TRBD2. Germline V gene data show CDR1 as SGHRS and CDR2 as YFSETQ. The CDR3 loop spans 16 amino acids. V dropped 2 bases and J dropped 0; count of bases not matched to a gene: 3. CDR3 in amino acids: CASSFSGGTSTDTQYF. CDR3 DNA sequence: TGCGCCAGCAGCTTTAGCGGGGGGACTAGCACAGATACGCAGTATTTT.

The chain employs TRBV6-2 or TRBV6-3 and TRBJ2-7, with D perhaps matching TRBD1 (7 bases). The length of the CDR3 is 15 residues. The germline V and J ends were trimmed by 6 bases and 2 bases, with 17 bases remaining between them. From germline, CDR1 is MNHEY and CDR2 SVGEGT. The CDR3 loop reads CASSLQGGPPYEQYF. In DNA, the CDR3 is TGTGCCAGCAGCCTTCAGGGGGGCCCTCCCTACGAGCAGTACTTC.

This chain joins TRBV7-3 and TRBJ2-6; tentatively, D is TRBD2 (5 bases). The germline V gene encodes CDR1 SGHTA and CDR2 FQGTGA. Trimming removed 1 base from V and 1 base from J, with 8 bases in between. This CDR3 region has 16 residues. This CDR3 is CASSLISGSGANVLTF. The CDR3 DNA sequence: TGTGCCAGCAGCTTAATTTCGGGGTCTGGGGCCAACGTCCTGACTTTC.

In DNA form, the CDR3 reads TGTGCCAGCACTAGCGGGAGGGCAGATACGCAGTATTTT. Amino acid sequence: CASTSGRADTQYF. The chain combines TRBV28 with TRBJ2-3, with 12 bases identical to TRBD2. Looked up from germline, CDR1 is MDHEN and CDR2 is SYDVKM. V lost 7 bases, J lost 4 bases, and 0 bases stayed unmatched. This CDR3 is built from 13 residues.

The chain couples TRBV19 to TRBJ1-4; tentative D call: TRBD1 (5 bases). The CDR3 extends over 12 amino acids. Germline V CDR1 and CDR2: LNHDA, SQIVND (reference sequence). With 4 bases removed from V and 8 bases from J, the gap between germline ends came to 8 bases. CDR3 loop: CASSTRQEKLFF. In DNA, the CDR3 is TGTGCCAGTAGTACCCGACAGGAAAAACTGTTTTTT. Full variable domain (outside the CDR3, taken from reference TRBV19 and TRBJ1-4): DGGITQSPKYLFRKEGQNVTLSCEQNLNHDAMYWYRQDPGQGLRLIYYSQIVNDFQKGDIAEGYSVSREKKESFPLTVTSAQKNPTAFYLCASSTRQEKLFFGSGTQLSVL.

The chain combines TRBV28 with TRBJ2-1; D remains unclear. CDR1 is MDHEN, CDR2 SYDVKM, per germline. The germline V and J ends were trimmed by 6 bases and 6 bases, with 12 bases remaining between them. The CDR3 consists of 13 residues. The CDR3: CASRVPSTNEQFF. The CDR3 nucleotides read TGTGCCAGCAGGGTCCCATCTACCAATGAGCAGTTCTTC.

By sample share, this clone is medium-sized. J is TRBJ2-6 and V is TRBV5-4, with 9 bases identical to TRBD2. The V and J ends lost 0 bases and 1 base, in that order; junction bases with no gene match: 2. Germline lookup yields CDR1 SGHNT and CDR2 YYREEE (reference sequence). CDR3 length equals 17 residues. CDR3 protein: CASSLGTSESGANVLTF. The CDR3 bases are TGTGCCAGCAGCTTGGGGACTAGCGAGTCTGGGGCCAACGTCCTGACTTTC.

The rearrangement links TRBV19 to TRBJ2-2, with TRBD1 matching over 9 bases. After removal of 5 bases from V and 6 bases from J, the junction contained 7 bases not matched to a gene. Germline V gene sequence: CDR1 LNHDA, CDR2 SQIVND (reference sequence). The CDR3 contains 15 residues. CDR3 loop: CASSLDRGFAGELFF. The DNA of the CDR3 is TGTGCCAGTAGTCTGGACAGGGGATTTGCCGGGGAGCTGTTTTTT.

This sequence joins TRBV7-9 and TRBJ1-5, with TRBD1 as a possible D gene (5 bases). The V and J ends lost 3 bases and 4 bases respectively, with 10 bases between them. The CDR3 has 14 amino acids. Germline assignment: CDR1 SEHNR and CDR2 FQNEAQ (reference sequence). The CDR3 sequence is CASSFGHGNQPQHF. The CDR3 DNA sequence: TGTGCCAGCAGCTTCGGACACGGAAATCAGCCCCAGCATTTT.

The chain has TRBV28 and TRBJ1-2; D uncertain. The CDR3 is made up of 14 amino acids. V lost 10 bases to trimming and J lost 3 bases, with 18 bases between them. Germline CDR1 is MDHEN and CDR2 is SYDVKM. CDR3 DNA: TGTGCCACCTCGGAAGGCAGGTCGCACTATGGCTACACCTTC. Translated: CATSEGRSHYGYTF.

The chain couples TRBV5-8 to TRBJ2-1, with 10 positions matching TRBD2. The CDR3 is made up of 16 amino acids. Germline CDR1 is SGHTS and CDR2 is YDEGEE. V trimming: 2 bases; J trimming: 3 bases; junction bases outside the gene matches: 5. CDR3 DNA: TGTGCCAGCAGCTTACCTGGGACTAGCGTCTACAATGAGCAGTTCTTC. Protein sequence: CASSLPGTSVYNEQFF.

The chain couples TRBV3-1 (or the pseudogene TRBV3-2) to TRBJ2-5, with TRBD2 identical over 10 bases. This CDR3 has 14 amino acids. Germline V gene sequence: CDR1 LGHDT, CDR2 YNNKEL (reference sequence). V was clipped by 7 bases and J by 9 bases; unmatched bases: 11. The CDR3 nucleotides are TGTGCCAGCATCCTTAGCGGGGGGCCCTCCTCCCAGTACTTC. Protein product: CASILSGGPSSQYF.

This clone was picked up one time. The J gene is TRBJ2-3, the V gene TRBV6-1; D gene ambiguous. Germline CDR1 is MNHNS and CDR2 is SASEGT. The V and J ends lost 2 bases and 1 base respectively, with 16 bases between them. The CDR3 sequence is 17 residues long. CDR3 sequence reads: CASSERLWRLRTDTQYF. CDR3 bases: TGTGCCAGCAGTGAAAGGTTATGGCGGCTTCGCACAGATACGCAGTATTTT.

The rearrangement uses TRBV7-6 and TRBJ2-2; D uncertain. This CDR3 region has 16 residues. Germline-derived CDR1 and CDR2 are SGHVS and FNYEAQ. The V end lost 1 base, the J end lost 7 bases, and 16 bases lay between the germline ends. The CDR3 DNA reads as TGTGCCAGCAGCTTAGAGTATCAACGGTTCGGCGGGGAGCTGTTTTTT. Amino acid sequence: CASSLEYQRFGGELFF.

The genes are TRBV6-5 and TRBJ1-2; D may be TRBD1 (6 bases). CDR1 MNHEY and CDR2 SVGAGI come from the germline V gene. The CDR3 contains 13 residues. Trimming stripped 5 bases from V and 8 bases from J, with 15 bases between. The CDR3 sequence: CASSPIGGGGYTF. The DNA of the CDR3 is TGTGCCAGCAGTCCGATAGGGGGGGGCGGCTACACCTTC.

In DNA form, the CDR3 reads TGTGCCAGTAGTACGACAGGCCGCGGTGGGAGCTCCTATAATTCACCCCTCCACTTT. Its translation: CASSTTGRGGSSYNSPLHF. The gene calls are TRBV19 and TRBJ1-6; the D gene is possibly TRBD1 (6 bases). Germline CDR1 reads LNHDA; CDR2 reads SQIVND (reference sequence). The CDR3 is made up of 19 amino acids. Trimming cost V 4 bases and J 0 bases, with 19 bases left between them.

The V and J genes are TRBV5-1 and TRBJ2-5; 8 bases match TRBD2. This CDR3 has 14 amino acids. V lost 0 bases and J lost 4; bases outside the gene matches: 2. CDR1 is SGHRS and CDR2 is YFSETQ in the germline V gene. The CDR3 bases are TGCGCCAGCAGCTTGGGAACTAGCGGAGAGACCCAGTACTTC. It yields the protein CASSLGTSGETQYF.

This clone has just a few counts. The V call is TRBV28, the J call TRBJ2-7; 8 bases fit TRBD2. The CDR3 extends over 15 amino acids. V was clipped by 3 bases and J by 5 bases; unmatched bases: 9. The V gene's germline CDR1 is MDHEN and CDR2 SYDVKM. The CDR3 loop reads CASSFEIAGKNEQYF. DNA for the CDR3: TGTGCCAGCAGTTTCGAAATAGCGGGGAAGAACGAGCAGTACTTC.